Following are 9 T cell receptor beta chains from one sample sequenced in a study of shared clonotypes between healthy human individuals. Naive CD8 cells comprised CD45RO-negative, CCR7-positively selected cells, excluding terminally differentiated effector memory CD45RA+ cells. Using immunoSEQ multiplex PCR, the repertoire was profiled, and TCRdb retains in-frame clones only, with some absent. The sample holds around 560,000 clones, about 95% seen once. Material for sequencing was naive CD8+ T cells sorted from blood. These receptors all stem from a woman aged 25 to 45 in good health.

V is TRBV6-5 and J is TRBJ2-3; D is possibly TRBD1 (6 bases). V was shortened by 5 bases and J by 3 bases, with 15 bases between the two germline ends. In germline, CDR1 is MNHEY, CDR2 SVGAGI. This CDR3 has 15 residues. The CDR3 region is CASSHRDLLTDTQYF. In DNA, the CDR3 is TGTGCCAGCAGTCACAGGGACCTCCTAACAGATACGCAGTATTTT.

The rearrangement joins TRBV7-9 to TRBJ1-1; maybe TRBD1 (5 bases). V was shortened by 7 bases and J by 0 bases, with 12 bases between the two germline ends. Looked up from germline, CDR1 is SEHNR and CDR2 is FQNEAQ (reference sequence). The CDR3 is made up of 14 amino acids. The CDR3, as DNA: TGTGCCAGCATCCAGGGCCTCATGAACACTGAAGCTTTCTTT. Translation gives CASIQGLMNTEAFF.

V usage is TRBV27 and J usage is TRBJ1-1; no clear D. Trimming left V 5 bases short and J 2 bases short, with 12 bases between. The CDR3 is made up of 14 amino acids. CDR1 is MNHEY and CDR2 is SMNVEV in the germline V gene (reference sequence). The CDR3 nucleotides read TGTGCCAGCAGTCGAACAACAGCCAACACTGAAGCTTTCTTT. Encoded protein: CASSRTTANTEAFF.

This clone has a single count. V gene TRBV7-9 combines with J gene TRBJ2-3; D is perhaps TRBD1 or TRBD2 (5 bases each). The CDR3 spans 13 residues. V dropped 11 bases and J dropped 2 bases, with 14 bases sitting between them. Germline CDR1 is SEHNR and CDR2 is FQNEAQ (reference sequence). The CDR3 nucleotides read TGTGCCGGGACGTTTCCCCCCACAGATACGCAGTATTTT. It specifies CAGTFPPTDTQYF.

The rearrangement joins TRBV7-9 to TRBJ2-7; D is unclear. The germline V and J ends were trimmed by 5 bases and 6 bases, with 20 bases remaining between them. Germline lookup yields CDR1 SEHNR and CDR2 FQNEAQ (reference sequence). The CDR3 has 15 residues. The CDR3 loop reads CASSPYSLDPSEQYF. The CDR3 region has the DNA TGTGCCAGCAGCCCTTATAGTTTAGACCCCTCCGAGCAGTACTTC.

The DNA for the CDR3 is TGTGCCAGCAGCCACCCAGGGGGCGTAAACACAGATACGCAGTATTTT. As protein: CASSHPGGVNTDTQYF. The V call is TRBV11-2, the J call TRBJ2-3; 8 bases match TRBD1. CDR1 SGHAT and CDR2 FQNNGV come from the germline V gene. The CDR3 consists of 16 residues. Unmatched junction bases numbered 9, after V lost 5 bases and J lost 2 bases.

The chain carries TRBV11-2 and TRBJ2-7; TRBD2 aligns across 8 bases. In germline, CDR1 is SGHAT, CDR2 FQNNGV. This CDR3 has 18 amino acids. With V trimmed by 1 base and J by 0 bases, 11 bases remained unmatched. Here the CDR3 reads CASSLGGPGLESSYEQYF. CDR3 coding DNA: TGTGCCAGCAGCTTAGGCGGACCGGGACTAGAGAGCTCCTACGAGCAGTACTTC.

This chain uses TRBV27 with TRBJ2-1; a possible D gene is TRBD1 (6 bases). Trimming shortened V by 5 bases and J by 15 bases, and 17 bases separated the two germline ends. The CDR3 is made up of 12 amino acids. CDR1 and CDR2 (germline): MNHEY, SMNVEV (reference sequence). The CDR3 DNA reads TGTGCCAGCAGTCCGCTGACAGGCCGGTGGTTCTTC. It encodes CASSPLTGRWFF.

This clone appeared a single time. This chain connects TRBV28 to TRBJ2-7; TRBD1 or TRBD2 may be the D gene (5 bases each). The germline V gene encodes CDR1 MDHEN and CDR2 SYDVKM. The CDR3 is made up of 14 amino acids. V gave up 5 bases and J gave up 1 base, with 12 bases separating them. CDR3 residues: CASSPGRISYEQYF. The CDR3 DNA follows: TGTGCCAGCAGTCCGGGACGGATATCCTACGAGCAGTACTTC.